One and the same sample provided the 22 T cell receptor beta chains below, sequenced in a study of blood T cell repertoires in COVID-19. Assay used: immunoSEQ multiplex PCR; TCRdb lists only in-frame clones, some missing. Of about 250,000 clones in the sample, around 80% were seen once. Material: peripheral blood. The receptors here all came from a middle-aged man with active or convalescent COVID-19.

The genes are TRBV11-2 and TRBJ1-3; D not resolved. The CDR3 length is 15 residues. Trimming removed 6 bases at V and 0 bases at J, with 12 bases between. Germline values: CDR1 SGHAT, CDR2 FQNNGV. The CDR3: CASRKPGSSGNTIYF. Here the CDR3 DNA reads TGTGCCAGCAGAAAACCGGGAAGCTCTGGAAACACCATATATTTT.

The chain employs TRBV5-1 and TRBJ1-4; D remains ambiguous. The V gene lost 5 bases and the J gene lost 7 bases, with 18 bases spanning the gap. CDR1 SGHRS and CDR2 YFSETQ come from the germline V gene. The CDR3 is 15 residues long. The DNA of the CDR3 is TGCGCCAGCAGGCCGAACCTAGGAACGGTTGAAAAACTGTTTTTT. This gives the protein CASRPNLGTVEKLFF.

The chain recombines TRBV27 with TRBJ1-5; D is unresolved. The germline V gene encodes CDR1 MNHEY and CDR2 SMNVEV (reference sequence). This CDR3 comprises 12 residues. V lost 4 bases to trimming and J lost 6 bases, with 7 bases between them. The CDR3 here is CASSSSGQPQHF. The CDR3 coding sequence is TGTGCCAGCAGTTCCTCGGGTCAGCCCCAGCATTTT.

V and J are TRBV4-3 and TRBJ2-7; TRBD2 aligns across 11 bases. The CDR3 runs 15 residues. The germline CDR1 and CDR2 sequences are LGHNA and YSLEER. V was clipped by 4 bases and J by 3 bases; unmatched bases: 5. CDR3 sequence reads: CASSLGLAANYEQYF. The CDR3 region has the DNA TGCGCCAGCAGCCTGGGACTAGCGGCAAACTACGAGCAGTACTTC.

CDR3 residues: CASSKGVSVWGGRGNSPLHF. The CDR3 DNA reads as TGTGCCAGTAGTAAGGGAGTGTCGGTATGGGGAGGACGGGGGAATTCACCCCTCCACTTT. The J gene is TRBJ1-6, the V gene TRBV19, with D tentatively TRBD1 (5 bases). Germline V CDR1 and CDR2: LNHDA, SQIVND (reference sequence). The germline V and J ends were trimmed by 4 bases and 7 bases, with 29 bases remaining between them. CDR3 size: 20 residues.

DNA of the CDR3: TGTGCCAGCAGCCCGAGTTCCTATGGCTACACCTTC. Translated, it gives CASSPSSYGYTF. V usage is TRBV12-3 or TRBV12-4 and J usage is TRBJ1-2, with no clear D. The CDR3 is 12 amino acids. Trimming removed 6 bases at V and 4 bases at J, with 9 bases between.

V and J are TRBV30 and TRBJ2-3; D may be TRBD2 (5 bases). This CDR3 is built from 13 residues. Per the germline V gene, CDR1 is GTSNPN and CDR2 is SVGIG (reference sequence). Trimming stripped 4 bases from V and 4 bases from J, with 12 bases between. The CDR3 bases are TGTGCCTGGACTAGCAGGTCTCCAGATACGCAGTATTTT. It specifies CAWTSRSPDTQYF.

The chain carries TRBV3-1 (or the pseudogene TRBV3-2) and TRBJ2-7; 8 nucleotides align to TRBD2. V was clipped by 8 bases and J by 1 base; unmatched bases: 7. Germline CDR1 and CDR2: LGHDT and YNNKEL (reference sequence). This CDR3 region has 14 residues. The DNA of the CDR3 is TGTGCCAGCGCAAGACTAGCGTCTTCCTACGAGCAGTACTTC. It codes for CASARLASSYEQYF.

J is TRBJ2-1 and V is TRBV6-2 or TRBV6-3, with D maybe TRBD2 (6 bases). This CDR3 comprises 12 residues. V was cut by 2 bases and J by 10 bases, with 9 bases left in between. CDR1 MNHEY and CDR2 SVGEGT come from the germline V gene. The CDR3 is CASSYTGDEQFF. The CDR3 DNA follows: TGTGCCAGCAGTTACACGGGGGACGAGCAGTTCTTC.

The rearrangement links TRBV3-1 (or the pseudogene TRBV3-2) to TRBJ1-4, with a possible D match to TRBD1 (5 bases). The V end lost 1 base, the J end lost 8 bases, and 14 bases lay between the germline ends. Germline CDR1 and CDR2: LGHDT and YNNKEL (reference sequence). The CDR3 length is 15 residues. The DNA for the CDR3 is TGTGCCAGCAGCCAAGGGGTTATCCAGGGAGAAAAACTGTTTTTT. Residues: CASSQGVIQGEKLFF.

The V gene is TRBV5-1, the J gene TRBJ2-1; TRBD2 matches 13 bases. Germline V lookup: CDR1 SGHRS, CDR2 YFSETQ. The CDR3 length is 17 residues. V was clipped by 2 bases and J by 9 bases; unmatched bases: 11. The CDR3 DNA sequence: TGCGCCAGCAGCTTCACCTTACTAGCGGGAGGGCCAGGTGAGCAGTTCTTC. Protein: CASSFTLLAGGPGEQFF.

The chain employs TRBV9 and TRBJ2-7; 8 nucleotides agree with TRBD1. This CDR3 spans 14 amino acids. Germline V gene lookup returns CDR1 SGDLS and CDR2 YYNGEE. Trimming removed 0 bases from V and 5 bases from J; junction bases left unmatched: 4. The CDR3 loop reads CASSVGQGTDEQYF. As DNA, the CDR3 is TGTGCCAGCAGCGTAGGACAGGGGACGGACGAGCAGTACTTC.

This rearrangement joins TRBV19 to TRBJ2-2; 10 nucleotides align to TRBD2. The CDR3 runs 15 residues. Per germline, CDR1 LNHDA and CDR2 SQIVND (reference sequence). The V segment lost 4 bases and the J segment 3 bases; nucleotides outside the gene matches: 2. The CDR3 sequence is CASSRTSGDTGELFF. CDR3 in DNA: TGTGCCAGTAGTAGGACTAGCGGAGACACCGGGGAGCTGTTTTTT.

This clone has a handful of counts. In DNA form, the CDR3 reads TGTGCCAGCAGTTTTTTGGAGGGGGCCCACAATGAAAAACTGTTTTTT. Translated, it gives CASSFLEGAHNEKLFF. J is TRBJ1-4 and V is TRBV28, with TRBD1 matching over 7 bases. The germline gives CDR1 MDHEN, CDR2 SYDVKM. The CDR3 totals 16 residues. After removal of 3 bases from V and 5 bases from J, the junction contained 9 bases not matched to a gene.

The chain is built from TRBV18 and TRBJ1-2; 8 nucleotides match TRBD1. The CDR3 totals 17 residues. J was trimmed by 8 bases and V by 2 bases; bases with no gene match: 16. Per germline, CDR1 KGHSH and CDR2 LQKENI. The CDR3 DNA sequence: TGTGCCAGCTCACCAAGACAGGGGCGGGAGCTACGGGACGGCTACACCTTC. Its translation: CASSPRQGRELRDGYTF. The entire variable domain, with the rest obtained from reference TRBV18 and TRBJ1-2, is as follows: NAGVMQNPRHLVRRRGQEARLRCSPMKGHSHVYWYRQLPEEGLKFMVYLQKENIIDESGMPKERFSAEFPKEGPSILRIQQVVRGDSAAYFCASSPRQGRELRDGYTFGSGTRLTVV.

The CDR3 nucleotides are TGTGCCAGCAGCGTAGGCGGGAGGTCCTACAATGAGCAGTTCTTC. Translated: CASSVGGRSYNEQFF. The rearrangement joins TRBV9 to TRBJ2-1; 8 positions match TRBD2. The V gene's germline CDR1 is SGDLS and CDR2 YYNGEE. The CDR3 consists of 15 residues. V dropped 0 bases and J dropped 1; count of bases not matched to a gene: 0.

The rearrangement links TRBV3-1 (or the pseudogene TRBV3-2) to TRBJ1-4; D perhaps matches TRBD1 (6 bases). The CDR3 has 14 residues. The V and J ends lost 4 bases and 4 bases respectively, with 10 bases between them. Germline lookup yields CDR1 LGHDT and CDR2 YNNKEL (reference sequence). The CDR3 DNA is TGTGCCAGCAGCCGCGGACAGCTTAATGAAAAACTGTTTTTT. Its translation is CASSRGQLNEKLFF.

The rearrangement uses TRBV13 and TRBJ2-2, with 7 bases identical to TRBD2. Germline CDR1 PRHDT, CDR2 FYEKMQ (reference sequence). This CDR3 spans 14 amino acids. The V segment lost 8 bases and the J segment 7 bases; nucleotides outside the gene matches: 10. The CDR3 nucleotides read TGTGCCAGCCGAGGGAGGGGAGGTGTCGGGGAGCTGTTTTTT. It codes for CASRGRGGVGELFF.

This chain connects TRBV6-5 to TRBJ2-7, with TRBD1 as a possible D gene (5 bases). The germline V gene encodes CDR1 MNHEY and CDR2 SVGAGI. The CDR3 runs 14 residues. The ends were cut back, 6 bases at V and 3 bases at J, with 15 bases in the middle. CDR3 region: CASRNNGAFYEQYF. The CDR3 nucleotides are TGTGCCAGCAGGAACAATGGGGCCTTCTACGAGCAGTACTTC.

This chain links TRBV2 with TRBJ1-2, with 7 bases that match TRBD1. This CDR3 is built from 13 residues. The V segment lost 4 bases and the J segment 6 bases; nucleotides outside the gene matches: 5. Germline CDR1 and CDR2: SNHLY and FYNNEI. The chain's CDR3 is CASSVRGLDGYTF. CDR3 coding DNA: TGTGCCAGCAGTGTGAGGGGGCTGGATGGCTACACCTTC.

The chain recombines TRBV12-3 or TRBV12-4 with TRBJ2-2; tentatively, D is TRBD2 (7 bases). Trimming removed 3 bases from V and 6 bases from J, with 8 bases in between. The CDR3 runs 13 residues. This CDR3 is CASSFGGPGELFF. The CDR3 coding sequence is TGTGCCAGCAGTTTCGGGGGGCCCGGGGAGCTGTTTTTT.

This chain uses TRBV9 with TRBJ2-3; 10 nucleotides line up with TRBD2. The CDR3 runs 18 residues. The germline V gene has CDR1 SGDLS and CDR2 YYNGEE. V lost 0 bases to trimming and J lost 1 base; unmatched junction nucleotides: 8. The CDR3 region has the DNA TGTGCCAGCAGCGTAGGATTAGCGGGGGGCTTTGGCACAGATACGCAGTATTTT. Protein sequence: CASSVGLAGGFGTDTQYF.